Listed here are 14 T cell receptor beta chains from one sample, sequenced in a study of blood T cell repertoires in COVID-19. TCRdb's copy holds only in-frame clones and misses some; the assay was immunoSEQ multiplex PCR. There are fewer than 350,000 clones in the sample; about 89% occur only once, and about 5% lies in the top ten. The sample consisted of PBMCs or T cells enriched from blood (not recorded which). The receptors were sampled from a man in his fifties or sixties who had recovered from COVID-19.

This sequence joins TRBV23-1 and TRBJ2-7, with TRBD1 identical over 10 bases. TRBV23-1 is marked as an open reading frame, function uncertain. The junction had 9 bases not matched to a gene; V was cut back by 0 bases and J by 7 bases. This CDR3 comprises 16 residues. The CDR3 loop is CASSQSTRQGAREQYF. The CDR3 DNA follows: TGCGCCAGCAGTCAATCGACCCGACAGGGGGCGAGGGAGCAGTACTTC.

The rearrangement joins TRBV7-3 to TRBJ2-3; tentatively, D is TRBD2 (6 bases). Deletions cut 4 bases from V and 0 bases from J, with 14 bases between. The CDR3 consists of 16 residues. Germline V lookup: CDR1 SGHTA, CDR2 FQGTGA. The CDR3 loop is CASSSWGGKSTDTQYF. As DNA, the CDR3 is TGTGCCAGCAGCTCGTGGGGCGGGAAGAGCACAGATACGCAGTATTTT.

This rearrangement joins TRBV27 to TRBJ1-1; 7 bases fit TRBD1. Germline V gene sequence: CDR1 MNHEY, CDR2 SMNVEV (reference sequence). V shed 2 bases, J shed 1 base, and the junction held 16 bases outside the gene matches. CDR3 length: 19 amino acids. CDR3 DNA: TGTGCCAGCAGTTTACGTATGGGCCAGGGGGGAGGTAGGAACACTGAAGCTTTCTTT. Amino acids: CASSLRMGQGGGRNTEAFF.

The V gene is TRBV28, the J gene TRBJ1-1, with D perhaps TRBD1 (5 bases). Per germline, CDR1 MDHEN and CDR2 SYDVKM. The CDR3 covers 16 residues. V lost 2 bases and J lost 0, with 13 bases in between. This CDR3 reads CASSLIQAAMNTEAFF. The CDR3 nucleotides are TGTGCCAGCAGTTTAATACAGGCTGCCATGAACACTGAAGCTTTCTTT.

The chain uses TRBV4-2 and TRBJ2-7; 7 nucleotides agree with TRBD1. Germline CDR1 and CDR2: LGHNA and YNFKEQ. The V segment lost 0 bases and the J segment 4 bases; nucleotides outside the gene matches: 12. CDR3 length: 17 amino acids. The chain's CDR3 is CASSQDLSAGGSYEQYF. CDR3 nucleotides: TGTGCCAGCAGCCAAGACCTTTCGGCAGGGGGTTCATACGAGCAGTACTTC.

The chain couples TRBV5-4 to TRBJ2-5; 9 bases align to TRBD1. Germline assignment: CDR1 SGHNT and CDR2 YYREEE (reference sequence). The V segment lost 4 bases and the J segment 1 base; nucleotides outside the gene matches: 11. This CDR3 contains 17 residues. The CDR3 DNA sequence: TGTGCCAGCAGCAGACCGGGACAGGGAGACTTCCAAGAGACCCAGTACTTC. Translating it yields CASSRPGQGDFQETQYF.

This chain links TRBV6-6 with TRBJ1-4; D remains unclear. CDR3 length equals 13 residues. Trimming removed 6 bases from V and 7 bases from J, with 12 bases in between. Germline V CDR1 and CDR2: MNHNY, SVGAGI (reference sequence). The CDR3 protein is CASRWEAGEKLFF. In DNA form, the CDR3 reads TGTGCCAGCAGGTGGGAGGCGGGTGAAAAACTGTTTTTT.

Only a few counts were recorded for this clone. The chain carries TRBV9 and TRBJ1-3; 7 bases align to TRBD1. Germline trimming cut 4 bases from V and 0 bases from J; bases unmatched to any gene: 7. In germline, CDR1 is SGDLS, CDR2 YYNGEE. CDR3 length equals 16 residues. CDR3: CASSPRDSYSGNTIYF. For the CDR3, the DNA is TGTGCCAGCAGCCCCCGGGACAGTTACTCTGGAAACACCATATATTTT.

The chain recombines TRBV11-2 with TRBJ1-5; D gene ambiguous. Trimming removed 1 base at V and 3 bases at J, with 10 bases between. CDR3 length: 15 amino acids. Germline-derived CDR1 and CDR2 are SGHAT and FQNNGV. CDR3 sequence: CASSLGFAINQPQHF. As DNA, the CDR3 is TGTGCCAGCAGCTTAGGCTTCGCTATCAATCAGCCCCAGCATTTT.

The chain joins TRBV5-6 to TRBJ1-5; 9 nucleotides match TRBD1. The CDR3 is 16 amino acids. Per germline, CDR1 SGHDT and CDR2 YYEEEE. V dropped 4 bases and J dropped 3; count of bases not matched to a gene: 8. Here the CDR3 DNA reads TGTGCCAGCAGCCTTACCGGGACAGGGTCCAATCAGCCCCAGCATTTT. It encodes CASSLTGTGSNQPQHF.

This chain connects TRBV19 to TRBJ2-7; 7 bases fit TRBD1. The CDR3 length is 13 residues. The trim removed 6 bases at V and 3 bases at J, leaving 5 bases unmatched. Germline V lookup: CDR1 LNHDA, CDR2 SQIVND (reference sequence). The CDR3 sequence is CASSGQANYEQYF. For the CDR3, the DNA is TGTGCCAGTAGCGGACAGGCGAACTACGAGCAGTACTTC.

The chain recombines TRBV27 with TRBJ2-7; D gene ambiguous. The CDR3 is 12 residues long. Germline CDR1 reads MNHEY; CDR2 reads SMNVEV (reference sequence). V lost 4 bases and J 1 base, leaving 5 bases between the germline ends. CDR3 coding DNA: TGTGCCAGCAGTTCCACTTCCTACGAGCAGTACTTC. Amino acid sequence: CASSSTSYEQYF.

The rearrangement links TRBV9 to TRBJ2-1; 7 nucleotides match TRBD1. CDR1 and CDR2 from the germline V gene are SGDLS and YYNGEE. J lost 6 bases, V lost 4 bases, and 10 bases had no gene match. The CDR3 loop spans 15 amino acids. The DNA for the CDR3 is TGTGCCAGCAGCAACCGACAGGGACCCTCCAATGAGCAGTTCTTC. Translating it yields CASSNRQGPSNEQFF.

V is TRBV24-1 and J is TRBJ2-7, with D perhaps TRBD2 (6 bases). The ends were cut back, 3 bases at V and 2 bases at J, with 19 bases in the middle. This CDR3 is 17 amino acids long. Looked up from germline, CDR1 is KGHDR and CDR2 is SFDVKD. In nucleotides, the CDR3 is TGTGCCACCAGTGATGGAGGCGCTGGGAGGAGCGCCTACGAGCAGTACTTC. Its translation: CATSDGGAGRSAYEQYF.